This TCR beta chain was recorded in a study of shared clonotypes between healthy human individuals. The CDR3 contains 14 residues. Trimming at V came to 2 bases and at J to 5 bases, leaving 3 bases not matched to a gene. Per the germline V gene, CDR1 is MDHEN and CDR2 is SYDVKM. The repertoire was sequenced with immunoSEQ multiplex PCR; TCRdb's copy has only in-frame clones and lacks some. The sample contains roughly 500,000 clones, about 95% of which appear only once. As to this clone: Other DNA sequences within the sample encode an identical CDR3.

The sample taken for sequencing was naive CD4+ T cells sorted from blood. Described subset: CD45RA+ positively selected. The source of this sequence is a woman aged 25 to 39 in good health. The chain carries TRBV28 and TRBJ1-5; 7 nucleotides line up with TRBD1. The CDR3 DNA follows: TGTGCCAGCAGTTTAGGAGGGGGCGATCAGCCCCAGCATTTT. As protein: CASSLGGGDQPQHF.